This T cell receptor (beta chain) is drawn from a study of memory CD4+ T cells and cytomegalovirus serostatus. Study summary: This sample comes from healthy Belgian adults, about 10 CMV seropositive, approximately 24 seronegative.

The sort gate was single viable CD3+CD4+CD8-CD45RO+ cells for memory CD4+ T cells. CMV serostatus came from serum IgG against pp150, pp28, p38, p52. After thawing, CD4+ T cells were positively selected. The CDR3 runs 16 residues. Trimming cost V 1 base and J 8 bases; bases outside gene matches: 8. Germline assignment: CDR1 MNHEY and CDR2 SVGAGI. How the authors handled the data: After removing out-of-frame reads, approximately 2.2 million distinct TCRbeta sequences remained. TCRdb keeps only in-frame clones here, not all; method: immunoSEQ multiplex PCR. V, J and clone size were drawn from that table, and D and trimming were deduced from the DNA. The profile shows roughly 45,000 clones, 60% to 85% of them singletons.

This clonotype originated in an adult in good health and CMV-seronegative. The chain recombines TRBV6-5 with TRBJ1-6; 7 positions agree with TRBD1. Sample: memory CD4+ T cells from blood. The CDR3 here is CASSYYDLQGHSPLHF. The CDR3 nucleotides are TGTGCCAGCAGTTACTATGACCTACAGGGGCATTCACCCCTCCACTTT.